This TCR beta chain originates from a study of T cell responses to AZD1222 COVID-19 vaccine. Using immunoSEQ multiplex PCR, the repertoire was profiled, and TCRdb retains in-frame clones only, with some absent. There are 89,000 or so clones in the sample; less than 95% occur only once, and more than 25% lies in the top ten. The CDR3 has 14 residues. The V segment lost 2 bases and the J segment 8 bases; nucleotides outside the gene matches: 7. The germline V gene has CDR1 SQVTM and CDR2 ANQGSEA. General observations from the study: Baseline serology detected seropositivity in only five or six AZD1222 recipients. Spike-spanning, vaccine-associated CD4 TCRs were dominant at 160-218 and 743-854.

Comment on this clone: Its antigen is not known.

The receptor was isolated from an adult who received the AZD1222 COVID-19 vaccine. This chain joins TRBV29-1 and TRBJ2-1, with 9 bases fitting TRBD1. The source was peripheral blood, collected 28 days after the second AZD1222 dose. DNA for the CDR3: TGCAGCGTTGAAATCCGAACAGGGGGCCATGAGCAGTTCTTC. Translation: CSVEIRTGGHEQFF.